The 23 T cell receptor beta chains below were found in one sample sequenced in a study of blood T cell repertoires in COVID-19 (dated by TCRdb to the early 2020s). Receptor amplification or capture employed the immunoSEQ multiplex PCR assay. This is the immuneACCESS table as TCRdb keeps it, with only in-frame sequences that have V and J called. A part of the clones is gone; compared with another copy, unresolved V genes explain less than half, and the rest is unexplained. The sample table lists approximately 100,000 clones, 70% to 80% of them with a count of one. More than 20% of the sample lies in the top ten. Sequenced input: peripheral blood. These receptors were obtained from a man in his 70s with active or convalescent COVID-19.

This clone was recorded once. The genes are TRBV5-4 and TRBJ1-1; 8 bases agree with TRBD1. Germline-derived CDR1 and CDR2 are SGHNT and YYREEE (reference sequence). The CDR3 contains 14 residues. V trimming: 2 bases; J trimming: 4 bases; junction bases outside the gene matches: 4. The CDR3 DNA sequence: TGTGCCAGCAGCTTACAGGGGGTTACCACTGAAGCTTTCTTT. Its protein is CASSLQGVTTEAFF.

The chain uses TRBV14 and TRBJ2-1; 9 bases are a match to TRBD2. Trimming at V came to 4 bases and at J to 2 bases, leaving 6 bases not matched to a gene. In germline, CDR1 is SGHDN, CDR2 FVKESK. The CDR3 extends over 16 amino acids. The CDR3 sequence: CASSRGAGGAYNEQFF. The CDR3 DNA follows: TGTGCCAGCAGCCGGGGAGCGGGAGGAGCCTACAATGAGCAGTTCTTC.

The genes are TRBV28 and TRBJ1-1, with TRBD1 identical over 9 bases. V was pared by 6 bases and J by 9 bases, with 8 bases of the junction left unmatched. Germline V gene data show CDR1 as MDHEN and CDR2 as SYDVKM. This CDR3 is 13 amino acids long. CDR3 sequence reads: CASSPGQGSKAFF. CDR3 nucleotide sequence: TGTGCCAGCAGCCCGGGACAGGGATCGAAAGCTTTCTTT.

The chain has TRBV5-5 and TRBJ1-4, with D hard to call. Trimming removed 1 base from V and 7 bases from J, with 11 bases in between. The length of the CDR3 is 14 residues. CDR1 is SGHKS, CDR2 YYEKEE, per germline (reference sequence). The CDR3 region has the DNA TGTGCCAGCAGCTTGAGAGGGTTAAGTGAAAAACTGTTTTTT. As protein: CASSLRGLSEKLFF.

The chain couples TRBV19 to TRBJ2-5; 8 bases are shared with TRBD1. Looked up from germline, CDR1 is LNHDA and CDR2 is SQIVND (reference sequence). Unmatched junction bases numbered 13, after V lost 5 bases and J lost 5 bases. The CDR3 has 16 amino acids. The CDR3 loop is CASSSSTGASRETQYF. The CDR3 DNA sequence: TGTGCCAGTAGTTCCTCGACAGGGGCTAGCAGGGAGACCCAGTACTTC.

The gene calls are TRBV6-6 and TRBJ1-2; no definite D call. Germline lookup yields CDR1 MNHNY and CDR2 SVGAGI (reference sequence). The CDR3 sequence is 13 residues long. V was cut by 0 bases and J by 7 bases, with 9 bases left in between. CDR3 DNA: TGTGCCAGCAGTTACTCCCCAGAAAGTGGCTACACCTTC. The encoded protein is CASSYSPESGYTF.

The J gene is TRBJ1-2, the V gene TRBV14; D not certain. The CDR3 covers 17 residues. CDR1 is SGHDN and CDR2 is FVKESK in the germline V gene. V lost 0 bases to trimming and J lost 3 bases, with 17 bases between them. Written as DNA, the CDR3 is TGTGCCAGCAGCCAAGATCCCAGGAGGGTCCACGACTATGGCTACACCTTC. Amino acid sequence: CASSQDPRRVHDYGYTF. Full variable domain (rest looked up from reference TRBV14 and TRBJ1-2): EAGVTQFPSHSVIEKGQTVTLRCDPISGHDNLYWYRRVMGKEIKFLLHFVKESKQDESGMPNNRFLAERTGGTYSTLKVQPAELEDSGVYFCASSQDPRRVHDYGYTFGSGTRLTVV.

The chain is built from TRBV7-3 and TRBJ2-1, with D possibly TRBD1 on 5 matching bases. V lost 0 bases to trimming and J lost 8 bases, with 8 bases between them. The germline V gene has CDR1 SGHTA and CDR2 FQGTGA. The CDR3 sequence is 13 residues long. As DNA, the CDR3 is TGTGCCAGCAGCTTAACCAGGGAAGATGAGCAGTTCTTC. Amino acid sequence: CASSLTREDEQFF.

The chain combines TRBV7-9 with TRBJ1-2, with 8 bases matching TRBD1. Looked up from germline, CDR1 is SEHNR and CDR2 is FQNEAQ (reference sequence). Trimming at V came to 4 bases and at J to 3 bases, leaving 4 bases not matched to a gene. The CDR3 extends over 14 amino acids. CDR3 loop: CASSSEDRDYGYTF. CDR3 DNA sequence: TGTGCCAGCAGCTCAGAGGACAGGGACTATGGCTACACCTTC.

This clone has only a few counts. The rearrangement joins TRBV4-2 to TRBJ2-3; tentative D call: TRBD2 (6 bases). V lost 4 bases and J 2 bases, leaving 13 bases between the germline ends. The CDR3 runs to 15 residues. The germline V gene has CDR1 LGHNA and CDR2 YNFKEQ. The CDR3 is CASSPRDLNTDTQYF. DNA of the CDR3: TGTGCCAGCAGCCCGCGGGACCTCAACACAGATACGCAGTATTTT.

This clone occurred a few times. The V and J genes are TRBV10-2 and TRBJ1-1, with a tentative D call TRBD1 (5 bases). V gave up 4 bases and J gave up 8 bases, with 11 bases separating them. The CDR3 is 12 residues long. CDR1 and CDR2 from the germline V gene are WSHSY and SAAADI. Here the CDR3 DNA reads TGCGCCAGCAGTGTTACGACAGCAGAAGCTTTCTTT. As protein: CASSVTTAEAFF.

The chain couples TRBV6-6 to TRBJ2-3; TRBD1 agrees at 7 bases. The trim removed 6 bases at V and 4 bases at J, leaving 10 bases unmatched. The CDR3 has 15 residues. Germline V CDR1 and CDR2: MNHNY, SVGAGI (reference sequence). This chain's CDR3 is CASSGTVLLADTQYF. CDR3 nucleotide sequence: TGTGCCAGCAGCGGGACAGTCCTTTTGGCAGATACGCAGTATTTT.

This sequence joins TRBV24-1 and TRBJ2-2; tentative D call: TRBD2 (5 bases). The germline V gene has CDR1 KGHDR and CDR2 SFDVKD. V gave up 3 bases and J gave up 4 bases, with 11 bases separating them. CDR3 size: 15 residues. CDR3 residues: CATSDSGASTGELFF. Here the CDR3 DNA reads TGTGCCACCAGTGATAGCGGAGCCAGCACCGGGGAGCTGTTTTTT.

V is TRBV18 and J is TRBJ2-7, with 7 bases that match TRBD1. The CDR3 runs to 14 residues. Unmatched junction bases numbered 8, after V lost 6 bases and J lost 3 bases. CDR1 is KGHSH and CDR2 is LQKENI in the germline V gene. Written as DNA, the CDR3 is TGTGCCAGCTCCCCGGGACAGACCTTCTACGAGCAGTACTTC. Translated, it gives CASSPGQTFYEQYF.

The chain recombines TRBV7-8 with TRBJ2-2, with 9 bases fitting TRBD1. The germline CDR1 and CDR2 sequences are SGHVS and FQNEAQ. The CDR3 extends over 15 amino acids. Trimming at V came to 4 bases and at J to 7 bases, leaving 7 bases not matched to a gene. Written as DNA, the CDR3 is TGTGCCAGCAGCTACCTGGGACAGGGAGGCGGGGAGCTGTTTTTT. Its protein product is CASSYLGQGGGELFF.

This chain joins TRBV28 and TRBJ1-1, with TRBD1 as a possible D gene (6 bases). V lost 6 bases and J 3 bases, leaving 17 bases between the germline ends. This CDR3 spans 15 amino acids. In germline, CDR1 is MDHEN, CDR2 SYDVKM. CDR3 in amino acids: CASSPQGKGDTEAFF. Written as DNA, the CDR3 is TGTGCCAGCAGCCCACAAGGAAAGGGGGACACTGAAGCTTTCTTT.

J is TRBJ1-5 and V is TRBV19, with TRBD1 identical over 11 bases. Trimming removed 7 bases from V and 2 bases from J; junction bases left unmatched: 4. The germline V gene has CDR1 LNHDA and CDR2 SQIVND (reference sequence). The length of the CDR3 is 15 residues. DNA of the CDR3: TGTGCCAGTACCGGACAGGGGGCAGGCAATCAGCCCCAGCATTTT. Its protein product is CASTGQGAGNQPQHF.

The J gene is TRBJ2-3, the V gene TRBV5-1; the D gene is possibly TRBD2 (5 bases). V dropped 6 bases and J dropped 1 base, with 9 bases sitting between them. Germline V gene data show CDR1 as SGHRS and CDR2 as YFSETQ. The CDR3 runs 13 residues. CDR3 region: CASNDGGTDTQYF. The CDR3 bases are TGCGCCAGCAACGACGGGGGCACAGATACGCAGTATTTT.

The chain couples TRBV6-6 to TRBJ2-7, with TRBD2 matching 9 bases. CDR3 size: 13 residues. J was trimmed by 6 bases and V by 8 bases; bases with no gene match: 8. Looked up from germline, CDR1 is MNHNY and CDR2 is SVGAGI (reference sequence). CDR3 nucleotide sequence: TGTGCCAGCGCTGTAGCGGGGGAGGGCGAGCAGTACTTC. Residues: CASAVAGEGEQYF.

J is TRBJ1-1 and V is TRBV10-1; perhaps TRBD1 as D (6 bases). The CDR3 has 14 amino acids. V was trimmed by 7 bases and J by 0 bases, leaving 12 bases between them. Germline CDR1 is WNHNN and CDR2 is SYGVQD (reference sequence). The CDR3 nucleotides are TGCGCCAGCAACCTCGACAGGCTGAACACTGAAGCTTTCTTT. Translation gives CASNLDRLNTEAFF.

This chain links TRBV11-2 with TRBJ2-7; a weak D match, TRBD1 (6 bases). The V gene's germline CDR1 is SGHAT and CDR2 FQNNGV. CDR3 size: 14 residues. The V end lost 2 bases, the J end lost 2 bases, and 10 bases lay between the germline ends. CDR3 region: CASSLQGSTYEQYF. CDR3 DNA: TGTGCCAGCAGCTTACAGGGGTCAACCTACGAGCAGTACTTC. Combining the CDR3 with reference TRBV11-2 and TRBJ2-7 gives the whole variable domain EAGVAQSPRYKIIEKRQSVAFWCNPISGHATLYWYQQILGQGPKLLIQFQNNGVVDDSQLPKDRFSAERLKGVDSTLKIQPAKLEDSAVYLCASSLQGSTYEQYFGPGTRLTVT.

The chain employs TRBV10-3 and TRBJ2-5; TRBD1 is a possible D gene (6 bases). The CDR3 contains 12 residues. Looked up from germline, CDR1 is ENHRY and CDR2 is SYGVKD. V was clipped by 8 bases and J by 3 bases, with 10 bases between them. This CDR3 is CAIQDSKETQYF. CDR3 bases: TGTGCCATCCAGGACAGTAAAGAGACCCAGTACTTC.

Comments on this clone: Sequence at one end of the junction differs from germline and may be a read error. The chain employs TRBV2 and TRBJ2-7; the D gene is possibly TRBD1 (6 bases). The CDR3 has 14 residues. Germline V gene lookup returns CDR1 SNHLY and CDR2 FYNNEI. The CDR3 loop reads CASREEGESYEQYF. The CDR3 DNA reads as TGTGCCAGCCGTGAAGAGGGGGAGAGCTACGAGCAGTACTTC.